These 25 T cell receptor beta chains originate from one sample sequenced in a study of PD-1 blockade in classical Hodgkin lymphoma. Every patient experienced relapse after autologous stem cell transplantation, and brentuximab vedotin exposure varied. Some clones are missing from TCRdb's copy, which holds only in-frame ones; the method was immunoSEQ multiplex PCR. The data show around 99,000 clones, with roughly 79% seen just once and approximately 15% held by the top ten. Source: peripheral blood mononuclear cells (PBMCs), taken before the second cycle of nivolumab. The source is a human donor with classical Hodgkin lymphoma.

J is TRBJ1-5 and V is TRBV5-4, with 8 bases that match TRBD1. This CDR3 comprises 15 residues. J gave up 4 bases and V 2 bases, and 5 bases lay outside the gene matches. Germline V gene lookup returns CDR1 SGHNT and CDR2 YYREEE (reference sequence). CDR3 residues: CASSLGQGANQPQHF. The CDR3 DNA reads as TGTGCCAGCAGCTTAGGGCAGGGGGCGAATCAGCCCCAGCATTTT. Full variable domain (outside the CDR3, taken from reference TRBV5-4 and TRBJ1-5): ETGVTQSPTHLIKTRGQQVTLRCSSQSGHNTVSWYQQALGQGPQFIFQYYREEENGRGNFPPRFSGLQFPNYSSELNVNALELDDSALYLCASSLGQGANQPQHFGDGTRLSIL.

The J gene is TRBJ2-4, the V gene TRBV2; tentative D call: TRBD1 (6 bases). CDR1 and CDR2 from the germline V gene are SNHLY and FYNNEI. Trimming cost V 1 base and J 8 bases, with 15 bases left between them. This CDR3 is built from 15 residues. Here the CDR3 DNA reads TGTGCCAGCAGTGAAGAGGGGACAACCGGCGACATTCAGTACTTC. This encodes CASSEEGTTGDIQYF.

On this clone: This sample includes further DNA sequences coding for the same CDR3. The chain employs TRBV7-9 and TRBJ2-7, with D maybe TRBD1 (5 bases). The CDR3 is 13 residues long. Trimming took off 3 bases at V and 0 bases at J, with 6 bases between the two ends. Germline V lookup: CDR1 SEHNR, CDR2 FQNEAQ (reference sequence). The CDR3 DNA reads TGTGCCAGCAGCTTCGACAGCTCCTACGAGCAGTACTTC. This gives the protein CASSFDSSYEQYF.

The chain links TRBV28 to TRBJ2-7, with TRBD1 matching over 7 bases. Germline assignment: CDR1 MDHEN and CDR2 SYDVKM. The CDR3 extends over 12 amino acids. Trimming cost V 6 bases and J 5 bases; bases outside gene matches: 4. The CDR3 loop is CASRTGRDEQYF. The CDR3 DNA reads as TGTGCCAGCAGGACAGGGCGAGACGAGCAGTACTTC.

J is TRBJ1-4 and V is TRBV4-1, with D tentatively TRBD1 (5 bases). In germline, CDR1 is MGHRA, CDR2 YSYEKL. This CDR3 has 16 residues. Trimming took 3 bases from V and 8 from J, leaving 19 bases between them. The CDR3 here is CASSQAGGGLGEKLFF. In nucleotides, the CDR3 is TGCGCCAGCAGCCAGGCTGGGGGAGGACTTGGGGAAAAACTGTTTTTT.

CDR3 DNA: TGTGCCAGCAGCTTGGTAGGCAGCCAAGAGACCCAGTACTTC. Translating it yields CASSLVGSQETQYF. The chain employs TRBV5-6 and TRBJ2-5; D is ambiguous. Looked up from germline, CDR1 is SGHDT and CDR2 is YYEEEE. V shed 0 bases and J shed 1 base, with 7 bases lying between them. The length of the CDR3 is 14 residues.

This clone appeared a few times. The DNA of the CDR3 is TGTGCCAGCTCACCCCAAGCGGGAGGTGGGGAGCAGTACTTC. This encodes CASSPQAGGGEQYF. The chain couples TRBV18 to TRBJ2-7; 9 bases align to TRBD2. The trim removed 3 bases at V and 7 bases at J, leaving 7 bases unmatched. The CDR3 consists of 14 residues. Germline loops: CDR1 KGHSH, CDR2 LQKENI. The variable domain in full, with the rest retrieved from reference TRBV18 and TRBJ2-7, is NAGVMQNPRHLVRRRGQEARLRCSPMKGHSHVYWYRQLPEEGLKFMVYLQKENIIDESGMPKERFSAEFPKEGPSILRIQQVVRGDSAAYFCASSPQAGGGEQYFGPGTRLTVT.

This chain uses TRBV6-1 with TRBJ2-5; D may correspond to TRBD1 or TRBD2 (5 bases each). V dropped 7 bases and J dropped 4 bases, with 10 bases sitting between them. The CDR3 totals 12 residues. Germline CDR1 MNHNS, CDR2 SASEGT. Written as DNA, the CDR3 is TGTGCCAGCAAAGAGGGGCCAGAGACCCAGTACTTC. Protein: CASKEGPETQYF.

This rearrangement joins TRBV10-3 to TRBJ2-3, with 7 nucleotides matching TRBD1. Germline-derived CDR1 and CDR2 are ENHRY and SYGVKD. The ends lost 10 bases at V and 0 bases at J; junction bases unmatched: 7. This CDR3 has 14 residues. DNA of the CDR3: TGTGCCACGCAGCAGGGGGTTAGCACAGATACGCAGTATTTT. Residues: CATQQGVSTDTQYF.

The rearrangement joins TRBV2 to TRBJ1-5; D gene uncertain. The CDR3 is 16 residues long. V lost 3 bases to trimming and J lost 3 bases, with 15 bases between them. The germline CDR1 and CDR2 sequences are SNHLY and FYNNEI. CDR3 loop: CASSEVGRGDNQPQHF. DNA of the CDR3: TGTGCCAGCAGTGAGGTCGGGCGGGGAGACAATCAGCCCCAGCATTTT.

The CDR3 region is CASRSGREFFEQYF. CDR3 in DNA: TGTGCCAGCCGCTCCGGCAGGGAGTTTTTTGAGCAGTACTTC. The chain employs TRBV28 and TRBJ2-7; D assignment may be TRBD1 or TRBD2 (5 bases each). V lost 8 bases to trimming and J lost 7 bases, with 21 bases between them. CDR1 and CDR2 from the germline V gene are MDHEN and SYDVKM. This CDR3 has 14 amino acids.

The rearrangement uses TRBV6-5 and TRBJ2-2; D is perhaps TRBD1 or TRBD2 (5 bases each). Germline CDR1 MNHEY, CDR2 SVGAGI. Trimming shortened V by 6 bases and J by 6 bases, and 14 bases separated the two germline ends. CDR3 length: 14 residues. The CDR3 sequence: CASSPGTKPGELFF. The CDR3 DNA reads TGTGCCAGCAGCCCCGGGACGAAACCCGGGGAGCTGTTTTTT.

The chain employs TRBV28 and TRBJ1-2; TRBD1 agrees at 7 bases. Germline V lookup: CDR1 MDHEN, CDR2 SYDVKM. The ends lost 3 bases at V and 7 bases at J; junction bases unmatched: 8. The CDR3 is 14 amino acids. The CDR3 reads CASSLGTGVRGYTF. Written as DNA, the CDR3 is TGTGCCAGCAGTTTGGGTACAGGGGTTCGTGGCTACACCTTC.

A few counts support this clone. The chain is built from TRBV6-1 and TRBJ2-3, with D tentatively TRBD1 (6 bases). This CDR3 is built from 14 residues. Germline V gene lookup returns CDR1 MNHNS and CDR2 SASEGT. V was shortened by 2 bases and J by 5 bases, with 11 bases between the two germline ends. Here the CDR3 reads CASSESGAIDTQYF. Here the CDR3 DNA reads TGTGCCAGCAGTGAATCAGGGGCTATAGATACGCAGTATTTT.

The chain links TRBV11-2 to TRBJ2-7; D unresolved. V lost 2 bases to trimming and J lost 7 bases, with 6 bases between them. The CDR3 spans 11 residues. Germline CDR1 reads SGHAT; CDR2 reads FQNNGV. The CDR3 region has the DNA TGTGCCAGCAGCTTAACCATAGAGCAGTACTTC. This codes for CASSLTIEQYF.

The chain joins TRBV7-3 to TRBJ2-1, with 9 bases lining up with TRBD2. V lost 5 bases, J lost 2 bases, and 4 bases stayed unmatched. CDR3 size: 15 residues. Germline CDR1 reads SGHTA; CDR2 reads FQGTGA. The chain's CDR3 is CASSTTSGTYNEQFF. As DNA, the CDR3 is TGTGCCAGCAGCACGACTAGCGGAACCTACAATGAGCAGTTCTTC.

Concerning this clone: The sample carries other DNA sequences with the same CDR3. The chain uses TRBV10-3 and TRBJ2-6; the D is unclear. CDR3 size: 12 residues. The ends were cut back, 9 bases at V and 1 base at J, with 4 bases in the middle. CDR1 and CDR2 from the germline V gene are ENHRY and SYGVKD. The CDR3 loop reads CAISSGANVLTF. The DNA of the CDR3 is TGTGCCATTTCTTCTGGGGCCAACGTCCTGACTTTC.

This clone was picked up one time. The DNA for the CDR3 is TGTGCCAGCAGGGCGGGGCCTTCCTACGAGCAGTACTTC. Translation gives CASRAGPSYEQYF. V is TRBV2 and J is TRBJ2-7; a possible D gene is TRBD2 (6 bases). The CDR3 totals 13 residues. Germline lookup yields CDR1 SNHLY and CDR2 FYNNEI. V was pared by 6 bases and J by 1 base, with 10 bases between.

V and J are TRBV7-8 and TRBJ2-5; no reliable D call. Looked up from germline, CDR1 is SGHVS and CDR2 is FQNEAQ. The V gene lost 4 bases and the J gene lost 1 base, with 13 bases spanning the gap. The CDR3 sequence is 15 residues long. The CDR3 sequence: CASSSPVSVQETQYF. Here the CDR3 DNA reads TGTGCCAGCAGCTCCCCGGTTTCCGTCCAAGAGACCCAGTACTTC.

The V gene is TRBV9, the J gene TRBJ1-1; D ambiguous. Trimming pared 4 bases from V and 5 bases from J, leaving 21 bases between. This CDR3 region has 16 residues. The germline V gene encodes CDR1 SGDLS and CDR2 YYNGEE. CDR3 sequence: CASSSRRHRRETEAFF. Written as DNA, the CDR3 is TGTGCCAGCAGCTCCCGCCGACATAGGAGGGAAACTGAAGCTTTCTTT.

The V gene is TRBV7-2, the J gene TRBJ2-4; 14 positions match TRBD2. CDR3 size: 19 residues. Looked up from germline, CDR1 is SGHTA and CDR2 is FQGNSA. J was trimmed by 1 base and V by 1 base; bases with no gene match: 6. The CDR3 region has the DNA TGTGCCAGCAGCTTAGGGACTAGCGGGAGGACGGGCGCCAAAAACATTCAGTACTTC. Translating it yields CASSLGTSGRTGAKNIQYF.

Turning to this clone: The same CDR3 arises from other DNA sequences in this sample as well. The chain is built from TRBV19 and TRBJ2-3; D is possibly TRBD2 (5 bases). Trimming took 4 bases from V and 6 from J, leaving 5 bases between them. CDR1 and CDR2 (germline): LNHDA, SQIVND (reference sequence). CDR3 length: 11 residues. CDR3: CASSTGDTQYF. The CDR3 region has the DNA TGTGCCAGTAGTACGGGGGATACGCAGTATTTT.

As DNA, the CDR3 is TGTGCCATCAGTGAGTCACAAGGGGGCTACACCTTC. It specifies CAISESQGGYTF. The chain is built from TRBV10-3 and TRBJ1-2; D is undetermined. The CDR3 consists of 12 residues. Trimming cost V 0 bases and J 8 bases, with 7 bases left between them. Germline V gene lookup returns CDR1 ENHRY and CDR2 SYGVKD.

In this sample, this clone turned up a few times. The chain uses TRBV5-1 and TRBJ1-1; D is undetermined. This CDR3 spans 14 amino acids. Trimming removed 5 bases at V and 1 base at J, with 12 bases between. CDR1 is SGHRS and CDR2 is YFSETQ in the germline V gene. The CDR3: CASRGQQWNTEAFF. The CDR3 nucleotides are TGCGCCAGCAGAGGCCAACAGTGGAACACTGAAGCTTTCTTT.

The chain couples TRBV27 to TRBJ2-7; D remains unclear. The germline V gene encodes CDR1 MNHEY and CDR2 SMNVEV (reference sequence). The CDR3 runs to 12 residues. Trimming stripped 6 bases from V and 6 bases from J, with 12 bases between. The CDR3 loop reads CASRAPMGEQYF. CDR3 coding DNA: TGTGCCAGCAGGGCTCCAATGGGCGAGCAGTACTTC.